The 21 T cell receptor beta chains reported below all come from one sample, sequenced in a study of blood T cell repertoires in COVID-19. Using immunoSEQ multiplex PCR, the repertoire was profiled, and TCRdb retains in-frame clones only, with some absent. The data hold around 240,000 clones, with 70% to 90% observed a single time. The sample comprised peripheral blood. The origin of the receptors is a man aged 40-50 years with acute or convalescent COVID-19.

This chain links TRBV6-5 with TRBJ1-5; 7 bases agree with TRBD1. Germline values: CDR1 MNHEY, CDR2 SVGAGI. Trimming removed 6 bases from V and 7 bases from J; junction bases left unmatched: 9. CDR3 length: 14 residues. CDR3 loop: CASRTGYSRQPQHF. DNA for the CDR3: TGTGCCAGCAGGACAGGGTATTCAAGACAGCCCCAGCATTTT.

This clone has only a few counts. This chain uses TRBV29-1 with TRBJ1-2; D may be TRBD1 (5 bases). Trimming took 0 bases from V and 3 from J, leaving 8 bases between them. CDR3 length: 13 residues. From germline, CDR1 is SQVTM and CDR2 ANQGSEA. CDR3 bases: TGCAGCGTTGAAGACCCAGGGCACTATGGCTACACCTTC. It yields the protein CSVEDPGHYGYTF. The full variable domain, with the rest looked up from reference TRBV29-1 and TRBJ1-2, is SAVISQKPSRDICQRGTSLTIQCQVDSQVTMMFWYRQQPGQSLTLIATANQGSEATYESGFVIDKFPISRPNLTFSTLTVSNMSPEDSSIYLCSVEDPGHYGYTFGSGTRLTVV.

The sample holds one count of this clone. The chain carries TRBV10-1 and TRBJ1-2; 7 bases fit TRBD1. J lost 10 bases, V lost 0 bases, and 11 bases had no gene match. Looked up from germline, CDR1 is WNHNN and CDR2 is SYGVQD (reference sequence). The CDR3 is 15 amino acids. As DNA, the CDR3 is TGCGCCAGCAGTGAGTCTCGTGACAGGGTAGTGGACTACACCTTC. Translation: CASSESRDRVVDYTF.

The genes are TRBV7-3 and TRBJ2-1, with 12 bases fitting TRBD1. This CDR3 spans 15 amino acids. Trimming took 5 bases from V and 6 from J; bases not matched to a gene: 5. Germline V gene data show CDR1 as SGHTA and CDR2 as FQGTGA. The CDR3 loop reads CASSPGTGGFNEQFF. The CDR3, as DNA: TGTGCCAGCAGCCCCGGGACAGGGGGCTTCAATGAGCAGTTCTTC.

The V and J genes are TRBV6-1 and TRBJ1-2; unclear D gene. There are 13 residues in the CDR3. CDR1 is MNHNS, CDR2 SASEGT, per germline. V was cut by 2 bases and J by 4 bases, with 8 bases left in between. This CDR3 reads CASSELAVYGYTF. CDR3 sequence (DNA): TGTGCCAGCAGTGAATTGGCAGTCTATGGCTACACCTTC.

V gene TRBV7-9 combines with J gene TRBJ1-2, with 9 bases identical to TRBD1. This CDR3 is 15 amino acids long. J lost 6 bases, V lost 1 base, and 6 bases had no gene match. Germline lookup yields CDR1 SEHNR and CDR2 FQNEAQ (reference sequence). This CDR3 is CASSLGTGTGNGYTF. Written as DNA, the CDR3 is TGTGCCAGCAGCTTAGGTACCGGGACAGGGAATGGCTACACCTTC.

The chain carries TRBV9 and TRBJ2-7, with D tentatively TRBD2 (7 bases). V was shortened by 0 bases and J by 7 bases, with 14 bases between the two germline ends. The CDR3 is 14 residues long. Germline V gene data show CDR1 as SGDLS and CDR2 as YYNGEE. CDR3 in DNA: TGTGCCAGCAGCGTAGGAGGGGGGGCATGGGAGCAGTACTTC. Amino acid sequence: CASSVGGGAWEQYF.

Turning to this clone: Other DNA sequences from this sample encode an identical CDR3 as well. Here the CDR3 DNA reads TGTGCCAGCAGCGACAGAGCCTACGAGCAGTACTTC. Amino acids: CASSDRAYEQYF. The chain has TRBV6-2 or TRBV6-3 and TRBJ2-7, with D maybe TRBD1 (5 bases). This CDR3 has 12 residues. The germline gives CDR1 MNHEY, CDR2 SVGEGT. V lost 6 bases and J 2 bases, leaving 8 bases between the germline ends.

This CDR3 is CASSLTRYSNQPQHF. DNA of the CDR3: TGTGCCAGCAGCCTGACACGATATAGCAATCAGCCCCAGCATTTT. The chain carries TRBV6-5 and TRBJ1-5; D call uncertain. The CDR3 covers 15 residues. Germline-derived CDR1 and CDR2 are MNHEY and SVGAGI. V gave up 6 bases and J gave up 0 bases, with 12 bases separating them.

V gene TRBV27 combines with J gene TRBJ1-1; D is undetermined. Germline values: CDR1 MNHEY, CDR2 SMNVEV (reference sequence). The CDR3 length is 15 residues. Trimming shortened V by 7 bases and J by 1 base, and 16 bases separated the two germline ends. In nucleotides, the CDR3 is TGTGCCAGCACTCCCTACCCGTCCCCGAACACTGAAGCTTTCTTT. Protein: CASTPYPSPNTEAFF.

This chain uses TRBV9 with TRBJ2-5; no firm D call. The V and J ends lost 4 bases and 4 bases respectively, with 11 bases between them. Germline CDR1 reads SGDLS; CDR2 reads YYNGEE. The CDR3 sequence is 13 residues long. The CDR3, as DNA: TGTGCCAGCAGCACCTACCCGGGAGAGACCCAGTACTTC. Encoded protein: CASSTYPGETQYF.

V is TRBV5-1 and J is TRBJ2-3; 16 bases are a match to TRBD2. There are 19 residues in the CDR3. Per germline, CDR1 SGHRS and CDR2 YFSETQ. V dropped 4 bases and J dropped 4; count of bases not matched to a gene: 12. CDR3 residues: CASSVTPGLAGGLADTQYF. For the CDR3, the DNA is TGCGCCAGCAGCGTAACCCCGGGACTAGCGGGGGGGCTTGCAGATACGCAGTATTTT.

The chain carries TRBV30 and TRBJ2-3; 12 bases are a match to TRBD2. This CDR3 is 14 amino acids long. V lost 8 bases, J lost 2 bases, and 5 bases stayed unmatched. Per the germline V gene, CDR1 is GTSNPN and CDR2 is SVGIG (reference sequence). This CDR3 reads CALSSGGDTDTQYF. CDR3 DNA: TGTGCCCTATCTAGCGGGGGGGACACAGATACGCAGTATTTT.

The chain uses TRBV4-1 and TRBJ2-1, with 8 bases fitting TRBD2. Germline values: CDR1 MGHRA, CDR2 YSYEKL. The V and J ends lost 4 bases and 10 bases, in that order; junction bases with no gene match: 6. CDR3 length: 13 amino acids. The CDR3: CASSLPPGGEQFF. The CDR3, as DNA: TGCGCCAGCAGCCTACCACCGGGGGGGGAGCAGTTCTTC.

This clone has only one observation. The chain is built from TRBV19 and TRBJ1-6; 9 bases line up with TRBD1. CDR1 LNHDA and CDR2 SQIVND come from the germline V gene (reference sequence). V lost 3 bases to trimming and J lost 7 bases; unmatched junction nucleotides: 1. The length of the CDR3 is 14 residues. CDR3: CASSMGQGNSPLHF. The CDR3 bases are TGTGCCAGTAGTATGGGACAGGGAAATTCACCCCTCCACTTT.

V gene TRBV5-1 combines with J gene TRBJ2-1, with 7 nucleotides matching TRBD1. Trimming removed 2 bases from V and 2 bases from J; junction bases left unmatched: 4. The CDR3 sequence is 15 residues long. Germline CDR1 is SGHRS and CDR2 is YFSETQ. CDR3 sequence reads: CASSLSQGAYNEQFF. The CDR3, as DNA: TGCGCCAGCAGCTTAAGTCAGGGGGCCTACAATGAGCAGTTCTTC.

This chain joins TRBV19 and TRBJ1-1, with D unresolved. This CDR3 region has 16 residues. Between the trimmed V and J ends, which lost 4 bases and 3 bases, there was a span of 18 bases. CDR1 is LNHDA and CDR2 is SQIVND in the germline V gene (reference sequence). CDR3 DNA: TGTGCCAGTAGTAACGCTGCGGAGAGGCGCTACACTGAAGCTTTCTTT. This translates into CASSNAAERRYTEAFF.

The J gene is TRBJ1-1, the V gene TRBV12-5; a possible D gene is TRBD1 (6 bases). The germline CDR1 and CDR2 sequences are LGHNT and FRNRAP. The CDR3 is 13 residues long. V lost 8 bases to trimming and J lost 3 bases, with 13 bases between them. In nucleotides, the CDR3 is TGTGCTAGTAGTACCAACAGGGACACTGAAGCTTTCTTT. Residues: CASSTNRDTEAFF. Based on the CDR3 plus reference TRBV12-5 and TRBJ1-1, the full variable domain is DARVTQTPRHKVTEMGQEVTMRCQPILGHNTVFWYRQTMMQGLELLAYFRNRAPLDDSGMPKDRFSAEMPDATLATLKIQPSEPRDSAVYFCASSTNRDTEAFFGQGTRLTVV.

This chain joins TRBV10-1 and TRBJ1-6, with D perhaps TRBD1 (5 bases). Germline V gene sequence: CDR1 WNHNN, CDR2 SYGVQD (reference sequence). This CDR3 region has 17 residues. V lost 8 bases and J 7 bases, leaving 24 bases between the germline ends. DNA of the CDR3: TGCGCCAGCCATAGTGTTTGCGGGGGAATAGGAAATTCACCCCTCCACTTT. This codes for CASHSVCGGIGNSPLHF.

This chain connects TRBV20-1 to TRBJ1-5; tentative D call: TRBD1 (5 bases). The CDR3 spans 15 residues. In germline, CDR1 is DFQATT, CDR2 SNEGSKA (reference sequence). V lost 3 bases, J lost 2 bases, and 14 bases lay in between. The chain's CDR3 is CSASWGREGNQPQHF. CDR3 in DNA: TGCAGTGCTAGTTGGGGCAGGGAAGGCAATCAGCCCCAGCATTTT.

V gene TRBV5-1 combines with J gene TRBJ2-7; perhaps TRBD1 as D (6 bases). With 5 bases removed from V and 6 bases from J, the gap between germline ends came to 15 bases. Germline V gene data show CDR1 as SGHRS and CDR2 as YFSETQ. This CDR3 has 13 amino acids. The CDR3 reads CASRAGEFSEQYF. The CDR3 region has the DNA TGCGCCAGCAGGGCAGGGGAGTTCTCCGAGCAGTACTTC.